Below, one T cell receptor beta chain is given with its context. TCRdb keeps only in-frame clones here, not all; method: immunoSEQ multiplex PCR. Of about 200,000 clones detected, approximately 83% appear once; the ten largest clones hold 3.5% to 4.5%. This sample was taken from a study of blood T cell repertoires in COVID-19. This CDR3 is built from 15 residues. With 2 bases removed from V and 6 bases from J, the gap between germline ends came to 16 bases. In germline, CDR1 is MNHEY, CDR2 SVGAGI. The sequenced sample consisted of PBMCs or T cells enriched from blood (not recorded which). V and J are TRBV6-5 and TRBJ1-1; D is possibly TRBD1 (6 bases). The receptor comes from a woman aged 40 to 50 with acute COVID-19. In DNA form, the CDR3 reads TGTGCCAGCAGTTACGGCCGGCAGGGGTTTGCTGAAGCTTTCTTT. Translating it yields CASSYGRQGFAEAFF.